Below, 8 T cell receptor beta chains from the same sample are listed, as sequenced in a study of shared clonotypes between healthy human individuals. Some clones are missing from TCRdb's copy, which holds only in-frame ones; the method was immunoSEQ multiplex PCR. The sample lists about 690,000 clones, roughly 91% occurring once. Sample: memory CD8+ T cells from PBMCs. The subset denotes: CD45RO+ cells pooled with CCR7-negative TemRA cells. These receptors all come from a young man in good health. Some clones in this sample may be carry-over from other donors' samples.

Note on this clone: Other nucleotide sequences in the sample specify the same CDR3. The chain carries TRBV28 and TRBJ1-5; perhaps TRBD1 as D (5 bases). The CDR3 covers 14 residues. With 2 bases removed from V and 4 bases from J, the gap between germline ends came to 9 bases. Germline V CDR1 and CDR2: MDHEN, SYDVKM. CDR3 region: CASSLRAGNQPQHF. The CDR3 DNA reads TGTGCCAGCAGTTTAAGGGCAGGGAATCAGCCCCAGCATTTT.

The V and J genes are TRBV4-1 and TRBJ2-1; D is uncertain. Looked up from germline, CDR1 is MGHRA and CDR2 is YSYEKL. Trimming removed 6 bases from V and 4 bases from J, with 10 bases in between. The length of the CDR3 is 13 residues. The CDR3: CASSKEWYNEQFF. The DNA for the CDR3 is TGCGCCAGCAGTAAAGAGTGGTACAATGAGCAGTTCTTC.

The V gene is TRBV30, the J gene TRBJ2-1; TRBD2 matches 7 bases. CDR3 length: 13 amino acids. Looked up from germline, CDR1 is GTSNPN and CDR2 is SVGIG (reference sequence). J gave up 7 bases and V 3 bases, and 6 bases lay outside the gene matches. The DNA for the CDR3 is TGTGCCTGGAGGGGGCTAGCGGAGAATGAGCAGTTCTTC. Protein: CAWRGLAENEQFF.

The V call is TRBV28, the J call TRBJ2-2; 8 bases line up with TRBD1. Germline CDR1 reads MDHEN; CDR2 reads SYDVKM. The V gene end was trimmed by 7 bases and the J gene end by 1 base; junction bases not matched to a gene: 8. The CDR3 sequence is 16 residues long. The CDR3 protein is CASTPPDRENTGELFF. In DNA form, the CDR3 reads TGTGCCAGCACTCCCCCGGACAGGGAGAACACCGGGGAGCTGTTTTTT.

The chain employs TRBV19 and TRBJ2-1; no clear D gene. V shed 4 bases and J shed 10 bases, with 14 bases lying between them. CDR3 length: 13 amino acids. Per germline, CDR1 LNHDA and CDR2 SQIVND (reference sequence). The CDR3 reads CASSTSISREQFF. DNA for the CDR3: TGTGCCAGTAGTACCAGTATAAGTCGGGAGCAGTTCTTC.

The chain is built from TRBV13 and TRBJ2-3, with 9 bases that match TRBD1. This CDR3 is 15 amino acids long. The germline V gene encodes CDR1 PRHDT and CDR2 FYEKMQ (reference sequence). With V trimmed by 5 bases and J by 2 bases, 5 bases remained unmatched. The CDR3 here is CASSPDRGTTDTQYF. CDR3 DNA sequence: TGTGCCAGCAGCCCAGACAGGGGGACCACAGATACGCAGTATTTT.

CDR3 nucleotides: TGTGCCAGTAGTATTGACAGAACTAACTATGGCTACACCTTC. It is translated as CASSIDRTNYGYTF. The V and J genes are TRBV19 and TRBJ1-2, with TRBD1 as a possible D gene (5 bases). The CDR3 totals 14 residues. Germline V gene sequence: CDR1 LNHDA, CDR2 SQIVND (reference sequence). The ends were cut back, 3 bases at V and 0 bases at J, with 8 bases in the middle.

For the CDR3, the DNA is TGTGCCAGCAGCGCGCGCGCCCTCTCCTACAATGAGCAGTTCTTC. Amino acid sequence: CASSARALSYNEQFF. The rearrangement joins TRBV7-6 to TRBJ2-1; D call uncertain. There are 15 residues in the CDR3. V was trimmed by 5 bases and J by 0 bases, leaving 11 bases between them. CDR1 and CDR2 from the germline V gene are SGHVS and FNYEAQ.